The 13 T cell receptor beta chains in this list originate from one sample, sequenced in a study of identical twins (dated by TCRdb to the mid-2010s). Library generation was performed with 5' RACE. Sequencing was carried out with an Illumina HiSeq 2000. TCRdb's own reprocessing of the public reads used fastp at Q25 and MiXCR and kept productive beta chains. Identical CDR3 protein sequences are pooled into one entry, listed with their most common genes and DNA. The sample data list approximately 600,000 distinct CDR3 sequences, and less than 9% of these were observed just once. Of the sample, 1.6% falls within the top ten clones. The sample also formed part of further work on yellow fever vaccine responses in identical twins.

Sequenced material: PBMCs. Source of these receptors: a woman younger than 30 in good health.

This clonotype came up a few times. An end of the junction differs from the germline gene, which may be a read error. DNA for the CDR3: TGCTGTGCTAGAGCCCGCCGGGGCGGGATAATAAATGAGCAGTTCTTC. As protein: CCARARRGGIINEQFF. This chain uses TRBV20-1 with TRBJ2-1, with D possibly matching TRBD2 (6 bases). This CDR3 comprises 16 residues. The germline V gene has CDR1 DFQATT and CDR2 SNEGSKA (reference sequence).

This clonotype was counted many times. The chain employs TRBV29-1 and TRBJ2-2; 8 bases map to TRBD1. Per germline, CDR1 SQVTM and CDR2 ANQGSEA. Trimming took 3 bases from V and 1 from J; bases not matched to a gene: 1. The CDR3 totals 14 residues. CDR3 DNA sequence: TGCAGCGTTGAGGGACAGGAGAACACCGGGGAGCTGTTTTTT. Translated, it gives CSVEGQENTGELFF.

This clonotype has at least ten counts. V gene TRBV20-1 combines with J gene TRBJ1-2; possible D gene TRBD1, 5 bases. This CDR3 comprises 14 residues. Between the trimmed V and J ends, which lost 6 bases and 4 bases, there was a span of 18 bases. Germline V gene data show CDR1 as DFQATT and CDR2 as SNEGSKA (reference sequence). CDR3 loop: CSAGDLHGGYGYTF. The CDR3 DNA reads TGCAGTGCCGGGGACCTCCACGGGGGCTATGGCTACACCTTC.

CDR3 amino acids: CASSYTGMAETQYF. CDR3 bases: TGTGCCAGCAGCTACACGGGCATGGCAGAGACCCAGTACTTC. The J gene is TRBJ2-5, the V gene TRBV7-2; no clear D. CDR1 SGHTA and CDR2 FQGNSA come from the germline V gene. Trimming removed 4 bases from V and 4 bases from J, with 13 bases in between. This CDR3 region has 14 residues.

J is TRBJ2-7 and V is TRBV29-1; D remains ambiguous. This CDR3 is built from 13 residues. Per germline, CDR1 SQVTM and CDR2 ANQGSEA. Trimming removed 0 bases at V and 2 bases at J, with 8 bases between. CDR3 loop: CSVEDHGTYEQYF. DNA of the CDR3: TGCAGCGTTGAAGATCACGGAACCTACGAGCAGTACTTC.

V usage is TRBV7-8 and J usage is TRBJ2-1; tentatively, D is TRBD2 (6 bases). This CDR3 spans 17 amino acids. V was trimmed by 2 bases and J by 4 bases, leaving 18 bases between them. Germline lookup yields CDR1 SGHVS and CDR2 FQNEAQ. The chain's CDR3 is CASSLSPGDEWYNEQFF. The CDR3 DNA reads as TGTGCCAGCAGCTTATCCCCGGGGGATGAGTGGTACAATGAGCAGTTCTTC.

The CDR3 DNA reads TGTGCCAGCAGTTACTCGGCCTTCAGTGGGGGAATCGGCTACGAGCAGTACTTC. This translates into CASSYSAFSGGIGYEQYF. This sequence joins TRBV6-5 and TRBJ2-7, with D possibly being TRBD1 or TRBD2 (5 bases each). The CDR3 length is 18 residues. The germline V and J ends were trimmed by 0 bases and 3 bases, with 21 bases remaining between them. Germline CDR1 reads MNHEY; CDR2 reads SVGAGI.

With respect to this clonotype: The junction does not match germline at one end; this may be a read error. The rearrangement uses TRBV6-4 and TRBJ2-3, with 15 bases that match TRBD2. The germline CDR1 and CDR2 sequences are MRHNA and SNTAGT. This CDR3 is 18 amino acids long. CDR3 residues: CACSAGTSGRSSTDTQYF. In nucleotides, the CDR3 is TGTGCCTGCAGCGCAGGGACTAGCGGGAGGTCCAGCACAGATACGCAGTATTTT.

The chain has TRBV27 and TRBJ2-3; no reliable D call. The V end lost 8 bases, the J end lost 3 bases, and 15 bases lay between the germline ends. Germline V gene lookup returns CDR1 MNHEY and CDR2 SMNVEV (reference sequence). This CDR3 comprises 14 residues. The CDR3 sequence is CASGPFDGTDTQYF. CDR3 DNA sequence: TGTGCCAGCGGCCCCTTTGATGGGACAGATACGCAGTATTTT.

Comments on this clonotype: This may be a read error: a much more frequent sequence differs by one nucleotide. In nucleotides, the CDR3 is TGTGCCAGCAGCTCCCGGACAGGGACCTACGAGCAGTACTTC. As protein: CASSSRTGTYEQYF. V usage is TRBV11-3 and J usage is TRBJ2-7; 8 bases fit TRBD1. Germline assignment: CDR1 SGHNT and CDR2 YENEEA. The CDR3 spans 14 residues. V dropped 4 bases and J dropped 2; count of bases not matched to a gene: 4.

This chain connects TRBV6-1 to TRBJ2-1; 9 nucleotides align to TRBD2. The V segment lost 6 bases and the J segment 4 bases; nucleotides outside the gene matches: 10. This CDR3 region has 16 residues. Germline V CDR1 and CDR2: MNHNS, SASEGT. The CDR3: CASRALASGVYNEQFF. Written as DNA, the CDR3 is TGTGCCAGCAGAGCCCTGGCTAGCGGGGTATACAATGAGCAGTTCTTC.

This clonotype was recorded a few times. V gene TRBV29-1 combines with J gene TRBJ2-1, with D perhaps matching TRBD1 or TRBD2 (5 bases each). Germline CDR1 is SQVTM and CDR2 is ANQGSEA. This CDR3 has 15 residues. Trimming left V 4 bases short and J 5 bases short, with 18 bases between. This chain's CDR3 is CSVGGSPIGDNEQFF. The CDR3 DNA is TGCAGCGTTGGGGGGAGCCCAATCGGGGACAATGAGCAGTTCTTC.

The chain is built from TRBV12-3 or TRBV12-4 and TRBJ2-1; TRBD2 matches at 7 bases. This CDR3 has 17 residues. With V trimmed by 3 bases and J by 5 bases, 13 bases remained unmatched. CDR3 residues: CASSFDYWTRGNNEQFF. The CDR3 DNA follows: TGTGCCAGCAGTTTTGACTATTGGACTAGAGGAAACAATGAGCAGTTCTTC.